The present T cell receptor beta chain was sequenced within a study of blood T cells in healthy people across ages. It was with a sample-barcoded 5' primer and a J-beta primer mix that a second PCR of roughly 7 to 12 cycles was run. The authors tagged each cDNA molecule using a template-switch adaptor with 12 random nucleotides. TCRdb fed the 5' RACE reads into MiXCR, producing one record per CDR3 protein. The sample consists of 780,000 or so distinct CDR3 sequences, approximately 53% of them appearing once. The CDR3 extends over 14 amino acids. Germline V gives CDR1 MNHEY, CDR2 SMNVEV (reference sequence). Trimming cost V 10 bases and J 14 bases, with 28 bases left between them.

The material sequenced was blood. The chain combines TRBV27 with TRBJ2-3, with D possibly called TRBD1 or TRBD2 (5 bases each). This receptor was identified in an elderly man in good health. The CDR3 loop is CANKLVEVDRYAYF. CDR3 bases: TGTGCCAACAAACTAGTTGAGGTTGACAGATACGCGTATTTT.